A single sample gave rise to the 18 T cell receptor beta chains below, sequenced in a study of shared clonotypes between healthy human individuals (TCRdb year 2020). The library was obtained by the immunoSEQ multiplex PCR assay. TCRdb's version of the immuneACCESS table is confined to in-frame rearrangements and falls short of the full clone set. An unresolved V gene accounts for under half of the shortfall where checked; the remainder is of unknown origin. Present in this sample are around 1.5 million clones, 95% to 99% of which were seen just once. Of the sample, about 0.45% falls within the top ten clones. The sample was naive CD4+ T cells sorted from blood. What the cell subset or site label conveys for this sample: CD45RA+ positively selected. These receptors all stem from a man aged 25 to 40 in good health.

This clone was picked up one time. At one end, the junction sequence differs from germline, possibly due to a read error. The CDR3 sequence is CASTGTGALSSF. The DNA of the CDR3 is TGTGCCAGCACCGGGACAGGGGCCCTCAGCTCCTTC. This chain links TRBV6-5 with TRBJ2-7; 10 positions agree with TRBD1. Germline loops: CDR1 MNHEY, CDR2 SVGAGI. The CDR3 length is 12 residues.

This chain connects TRBV19 to TRBJ2-7; D may be TRBD1 (6 bases). This CDR3 has 14 amino acids. CDR1 is LNHDA and CDR2 is SQIVND in the germline V gene (reference sequence). Trimming left V 7 bases short and J 0 bases short, with 13 bases between. The CDR3 spells CASKVKGGSYEQYF. The CDR3 DNA is TGTGCCAGTAAAGTTAAAGGGGGCTCCTACGAGCAGTACTTC. The variable domain in full, completed from reference TRBV19 and TRBJ2-7, reads DGGITQSPKYLFRKEGQNVTLSCEQNLNHDAMYWYRQDPGQGLRLIYYSQIVNDFQKGDIAEGYSVSREKKESFPLTVTSAQKNPTAFYLCASKVKGGSYEQYFGPGTRLTVT.

Details on this clone: Other nucleotide sequences from this sample produce the same CDR3. The genes are TRBV5-1 and TRBJ1-1; D call uncertain. Germline assignment: CDR1 SGHRS and CDR2 YFSETQ. This CDR3 has 14 residues. Trimming cost V 0 bases and J 2 bases, with 8 bases left between them. CDR3 DNA sequence: TGCGCCAGCAGCTTGGAATCCAGAAACACTGAAGCTTTCTTT. It codes for CASSLESRNTEAFF. The whole variable domain, filled in from reference TRBV5-1 and TRBJ1-1, reads KAGVTQTPRYLIKTRGQQVTLSCSPISGHRSVSWYQQTPGQGLQFLFEYFSETQRNKGNFPGRFSGRQFSNSRSEMNVSTLELGDSALYLCASSLESRNTEAFFGQGTRLTVV.

The table lists this clone with a count of one. The chain joins TRBV11-1 to TRBJ2-1; TRBD2 matches at 10 bases. This CDR3 is built from 18 residues. V gave up 8 bases and J gave up 0 bases; unmatched junction bases: 13. CDR1 is SGHAT and CDR2 is FQDESV in the germline V gene (reference sequence). In nucleotides, the CDR3 is TGTGCCAGCGTCAATCAGCGGGAGGGCCGGAGCTCCTACAATGAGCAGTTCTTC. Translating it yields CASVNQREGRSSYNEQFF.

This chain uses TRBV5-1 with TRBJ2-1, with D possibly matching TRBD2 (5 bases). The V gene's germline CDR1 is SGHRS and CDR2 YFSETQ. The ends were cut back, 4 bases at V and 4 bases at J, with 15 bases in the middle. The CDR3 runs to 15 residues. The DNA of the CDR3 is TGCGCCAGCAGCCCCGTTGGACTGGATTACAATGAGCAGTTCTTC. Amino acid sequence: CASSPVGLDYNEQFF.

This chain connects TRBV5-1 to TRBJ2-2; D might be TRBD1 (6 bases). CDR1 SGHRS and CDR2 YFSETQ come from the germline V gene. V was pared by 6 bases and J by 4 bases, with 10 bases between. The CDR3 is 13 residues long. CDR3 protein: CASNARGTGELFF. CDR3 bases: TGCGCCAGCAATGCCAGGGGCACCGGGGAGCTGTTTTTT.

V and J are TRBV2 and TRBJ2-7, with a tentative D call TRBD2 (6 bases). The CDR3 is made up of 14 amino acids. V lost 7 bases and J 0 bases, leaving 13 bases between the germline ends. Germline CDR1 and CDR2: SNHLY and FYNNEI. In DNA form, the CDR3 reads TGTGCCAGCATTGGGACTTTATTCTCCTACGAGCAGTACTTC. It yields the protein CASIGTLFSYEQYF. The full variable domain, completed using reference TRBV2 and TRBJ2-7, is EPEVTQTPSHQVTQMGQEVILRCVPISNHLYFYWYRQILGQKVEFLVSFYNNEISEKSEIFDDQFSVERPDGSNFTLKIRSTKLEDSAMYFCASIGTLFSYEQYFGPGTRLTVT.

In its sample, this clone was seen once. The chain combines TRBV2 with TRBJ2-1; D gene uncertain. Per the germline V gene, CDR1 is SNHLY and CDR2 is FYNNEI. The CDR3 is made up of 14 amino acids. V was trimmed by 1 base and J by 8 bases, leaving 12 bases between them. The CDR3 DNA reads TGTGCCAGCAGTGAAGAATACTCATACCATGAGCAGTTCTTC. The encoded protein is CASSEEYSYHEQFF.

V usage is TRBV7-9 and J usage is TRBJ2-1; a weak D match, TRBD2 (6 bases). Germline-derived CDR1 and CDR2 are SEHNR and FQNEAQ (reference sequence). CDR3 length equals 14 residues. Trimming left V 1 base short and J 9 bases short, with 13 bases between. CDR3 sequence (DNA): TGTGCCAGCAGCTTAGGGGGACTTTTCCCTGAGCAGTTCTTC. It yields the protein CASSLGGLFPEQFF.

V is TRBV5-5 and J is TRBJ1-5; D is perhaps TRBD1 (6 bases). V gave up 0 bases and J gave up 3 bases, with 16 bases separating them. CDR1 and CDR2 from the germline V gene are SGHKS and YYEKEE (reference sequence). This CDR3 is built from 17 residues. The CDR3 sequence: CASSLGTLGQYNQPQHF. CDR3 bases: TGTGCCAGCAGCTTGGGTACTCTAGGACAGTACAATCAGCCCCAGCATTTT.

The rearrangement links TRBV28 to TRBJ2-7; unclear D gene. The CDR3 sequence is 17 residues long. Trimming left V 4 bases short and J 3 bases short, with 22 bases between. The germline CDR1 and CDR2 sequences are MDHEN and SYDVKM. The CDR3 DNA reads TGTGCCAGCAGTTCTAACCCCACGACACACCTTATCTACGAGCAGTACTTC. Encoded protein: CASSSNPTTHLIYEQYF.

The CDR3 here is CASSLSASGSNTGELFF. The CDR3 DNA follows: TGTGCCAGCAGTTTATCGGCTAGCGGATCGAACACCGGGGAGCTGTTTTTT. The chain links TRBV27 to TRBJ2-2, with 7 bases matching TRBD2. Per germline, CDR1 MNHEY and CDR2 SMNVEV (reference sequence). This CDR3 has 17 residues. After removal of 0 bases from V and 0 bases from J, the junction contained 4 bases not matched to a gene.

This rearrangement joins TRBV11-2 to TRBJ2-1; no clear D gene. The CDR3 sequence is 12 residues long. Germline V CDR1 and CDR2: SGHAT, FQNNGV. V lost 5 bases to trimming and J lost 6 bases, with 8 bases between them. The CDR3 loop is CASSPTLNEQFF. The CDR3, as DNA: TGTGCCAGCAGCCCAACCCTCAATGAGCAGTTCTTC.

The chain couples TRBV4-1 to TRBJ2-2, with D perhaps matching TRBD2 (5 bases). CDR3 length equals 17 residues. CDR1 is MGHRA and CDR2 is YSYEKL in the germline V gene. Trimming pared 1 base from V and 0 bases from J, leaving 12 bases between. The CDR3 DNA reads TGCGCCAGCAGCCAAGCAGCGGAGGACGCGAACACCGGGGAGCTGTTTTTT. Translated, it gives CASSQAAEDANTGELFF.

The CDR3 DNA is TGTGCCAGCAGCTTAGTTGGGGCCAACGTCCTGACTTTC. Translation: CASSLVGANVLTF. The chain has TRBV7-3 and TRBJ2-6; D gene uncertain. V was clipped by 2 bases and J by 3 bases, with 2 bases between them. This CDR3 contains 13 residues. Germline V gives CDR1 SGHTA, CDR2 FQGTGA.

The chain couples TRBV6-9 to TRBJ1-4; D possibly corresponds to TRBD1 (6 bases). V lost 6 bases and J 0 bases, leaving 17 bases between the germline ends. CDR1 is MNHGY, CDR2 SVAAGI, per germline. The CDR3 runs 17 residues. The CDR3 DNA reads TGTGCCAGCAGCCTAAAGGGACACATTGCAACTAATGAAAAACTGTTTTTT. Translated: CASSLKGHIATNEKLFF.

V is TRBV2 and J is TRBJ2-1; D is ambiguous. Trimming took off 8 bases at V and 5 bases at J, with 16 bases between the two ends. The CDR3 is 14 amino acids. The germline V gene has CDR1 SNHLY and CDR2 FYNNEI. Written as DNA, the CDR3 is TGTGCCAGCGAGACTGTTGCCCGGGACAATGAGCAGTTCTTC. It translates to CASETVARDNEQFF.

The J gene is TRBJ1-3, the V gene TRBV7-9; D might be TRBD1 (5 bases). The germline V gene encodes CDR1 SEHNR and CDR2 FQNEAQ (reference sequence). The CDR3 contains 17 residues. V was cut by 5 bases and J by 0 bases, with 17 bases left in between. CDR3 nucleotides: TGTGCCAGCAGCGGAGGGACGGACCCACTCTCTGGAAACACCATATATTTT. Protein: CASSGGTDPLSGNTIYF.